These T cell receptor beta chains were read from a single sample in a study of blood T cells in healthy people across ages. TCRdb re-analysed the 5' RACE reads in MiXCR, keeping a single row per CDR3 protein. Of hundreds of thousands of distinct CDR3 sequences detected, 25% to 30% appear once; the ten largest clones hold 3%. These same records also appear under a second study, on T cells of mothers and their children.

Material for sequencing was blood. The receptors were sampled from a boy younger than 18 in good health. Each CDR3 is given with its conserved first and last residue. A D gene is named only where the DNA matches it firmly. Rows give clone size only sometimes, using once, few, many, or a class for an expanded clone.

j_call v_call d_call clone_size cdr3_nt cdr3_aa
TRBJ2-4 TRBV6-4 . . TGTGCCAGCAGTGAAGACATTAAAGGGATTCAGTACTTC CASSEDIKGIQYF
TRBJ2-1 TRBV4-1 TRBD2 . TGCGCCAGCAGCCCCGGGACTAGCGATCTCAATGAGCAGTTCTTC CASSPGTSDLNEQFF
TRBJ1-2 TRBV30 . few TGTGCCTGGGGAATGACTTATGGCTACACCTTC CAWGMTYGYTF
TRBJ2-3 TRBV10-1 TRBD2 few TGCGCCAGCAGTGAGTCCGTAATAGCGGGACGCACAGATACGCAGTATTTT CASSESVIAGRTDTQYF
TRBJ2-1 TRBV12-3/TRBV12-4 . few TGTGCCAGCAGTTCGGGGGCCGGTAACAACAATGAGCAGTTCTTC CASSSGAGNNNEQFF
TRBJ2-5 TRBV4-1 TRBD2 few TGCGCCAGCAGCCAAGGTCGAGGGAGGGGGACCCAGTACTTC CASSQGRGRGTQYF
TRBJ2-7 TRBV7-9 . . TGTGCCAGCAGCCCAGCAGGCTGGAGCTCCTACGAGCAGTACTTC CASSPAGWSSYEQYF
TRBJ1-2 TRBV12-3/TRBV12-4 . few TGTGTCTCCGGAGGAGGGGGTGGCTACACCTTC CVSGGGGGYTF
TRBJ2-7 TRBV28 TRBD1 few TGTGCCAGCAGTTCCCCCGGGACAGGGATGACCGAGCAGTACTTC CASSSPGTGMTEQYF
TRBJ1-4 TRBV12-3/TRBV12-4 . . TGTGCCAGCAGTTTTGCCCGAAATGAAAAACTGTTTTTT CASSFARNEKLFF
TRBJ2-2 TRBV24-1 TRBD1 . TGTGCCACCAGTGATCCGGGACAGGGAGCCACCGGGGAGCTGTTTTTT CATSDPGQGATGELFF
TRBJ2-7 TRBV9 TRBD1 . TGTGCCAGCAGCGCTGGGACAGCTTTCTACTACGAGCAGTACTTC CASSAGTAFYYEQYF
TRBJ1-1 TRBV5-1 TRBD1 . TGCGCCAGCAGCTTCGGGACAGCCAGGGGTTTGAACACTGAAGCTTTCTTT CASSFGTARGLNTEAFF
TRBJ2-5 TRBV20-1 . . TGCAGTGCTAGAGATTGGCGGGGTCAAGAGACCCAGTACTTC CSARDWRGQETQYF
TRBJ2-5 TRBV12-3/TRBV12-4 . . TGTGCCAGCAGCGGATGGAGCAGGGGCCAAGAGACCCAGTACTTC CASSGWSRGQETQYF
TRBJ2-6 TRBV28 . few TGTGCAACCTCTCTCGACAGGAGGGACTCTGGGGCCAACGTCCTGACTTTC CATSLDRRDSGANVLTF
TRBJ2-1 TRBV7-7 TRBD2 . TGTGCTAGCAGCCCCTGGCGGGGGGACAATGAGCAGTTCTTC CASSPWRGDNEQFF
TRBJ2-5 TRBV18 TRBD2 few TGTGCCAGCTCACCAGGGCTAGCGGCTACGGAGACCCAGTACTTC CASSPGLAATETQYF
TRBJ2-1 TRBV5-1 . few TGCGCCAGCAGCATCGGGGGTCACTCCTACAATGAGCAGTTCTTC CASSIGGHSYNEQFF